A single sample gave rise to the 26 T cell receptor beta chains below, sequenced in a study of cytomegalovirus exposure and HLA in healthy donors (TCRdb year 2017). The library was obtained by the immunoSEQ multiplex PCR assay. For the multiplex PCR, a mixture combining 60 forward primers for TCR Vbeta segments and 13 reverse primers for TCR Jbeta segments was used. TCRdb limited this immuneACCESS table to in-frame rearrangements with V and J called. A share of clones is missing; checked studies link under half to unresolved V genes, and the rest is unexplained. Within this sample are roughly 97,000 clones, with roughly four fifths of them counted one time only. About 4.8% of the sample comes from the top ten. Sequencing was done on a sample of PBMCs. The receptors come from a man aged 35 to 55 in good health and CMV-seropositive.

This clone was counted a few times. V is TRBV19 and J is TRBJ2-5; tentative D call: TRBD2 (6 bases). The V end was cut by 5 bases, the J end by 2 bases, with 9 bases between. The CDR3 is 13 residues long. The germline V gene has CDR1 LNHDA and CDR2 SQIVND (reference sequence). The CDR3 reads CASSRGWQETQYF. CDR3 bases: TGTGCCAGTAGTCGGGGGTGGCAAGAGACCCAGTACTTC. The full variable domain, in which reference TRBV19 and TRBJ2-5 provide the parts outside the CDR3, is DGGITQSPKYLFRKEGQNVTLSCEQNLNHDAMYWYRQDPGQGLRLIYYSQIVNDFQKGDIAEGYSVSREKKESFPLTVTSAQKNPTAFYLCASSRGWQETQYFGPGTRLLVL.

The count of this clone is one. The chain uses TRBV19 and TRBJ1-5; 9 nucleotides align to TRBD1. The V gene's germline CDR1 is LNHDA and CDR2 SQIVND (reference sequence). The CDR3 totals 15 residues. J gave up 5 bases and V 5 bases, and 7 bases lay outside the gene matches. In DNA, the CDR3 is TGTGCCAGTAGTTGGGACAGGGTCAACTATCAGCCCCAGCATTTT. This encodes CASSWDRVNYQPQHF.

This chain uses TRBV18 with TRBJ1-6; D gene uncertain. The CDR3 is made up of 14 amino acids. The V and J ends lost 3 bases and 5 bases respectively, with 8 bases between them. Germline CDR1 and CDR2: KGHSH and LQKENI. The CDR3 here is CASSPGENNSPLHF. The CDR3 DNA reads TGTGCCAGCTCACCGGGAGAGAATAATTCACCCCTCCACTTT.

V is TRBV19 and J is TRBJ1-2; 8 positions agree with TRBD1. V lost 1 base to trimming and J lost 5 bases; unmatched junction nucleotides: 6. Looked up from germline, CDR1 is LNHDA and CDR2 is SQIVND (reference sequence). The CDR3 extends over 15 amino acids. The DNA of the CDR3 is TGTGCCAGTAGTATAGGGCAGGGGGCAGGTTATGGCTACACCTTC. This encodes CASSIGQGAGYGYTF. The full variable domain, completed using reference TRBV19 and TRBJ1-2, is DGGITQSPKYLFRKEGQNVTLSCEQNLNHDAMYWYRQDPGQGLRLIYYSQIVNDFQKGDIAEGYSVSREKKESFPLTVTSAQKNPTAFYLCASSIGQGAGYGYTFGSGTRLTVV.

The chain links TRBV30 to TRBJ1-2, with D perhaps matching TRBD1 (5 bases). V lost 1 base and J lost 10, with 22 bases in between. The CDR3 is made up of 15 amino acids. Germline values: CDR1 GTSNPN, CDR2 SVGIG (reference sequence). The CDR3 DNA reads as TGTGCCTGGAGTGACTCGGGACTTTTGACGTTAGTCTACACCTTC. This sequence encodes CAWSDSGLLTLVYTF. Variable domain in full (rest from reference TRBV30 and TRBJ1-2): SQTIHQWPATLVQPVGSPLSLECTVEGTSNPNLYWYRQAAGRGLQLLFYSVGIGQISSEVPQNLSASRPQDRQFILSSKKLLLSDSGFYLCAWSDSGLLTLVYTFGSGTRLTVV.

This clone was picked up a small number of times. The chain is built from TRBV29-1 and TRBJ2-1; TRBD1 matches at 9 bases. Germline assignment: CDR1 SQVTM and CDR2 ANQGSEA. Trimming cost V 6 bases and J 5 bases; bases outside gene matches: 8. CDR3 size: 14 residues. The CDR3 loop is CSVLQGAFDNEQFF. As DNA, the CDR3 is TGCAGCGTCCTACAGGGGGCTTTTGACAATGAGCAGTTCTTC.

This chain joins TRBV6-6 and TRBJ1-2, with a tentative D call TRBD1 (5 bases). Trimming took off 6 bases at V and 3 bases at J, with 8 bases between the two ends. Germline loops: CDR1 MNHNY, CDR2 SVGAGI (reference sequence). The CDR3 runs to 12 residues. CDR3 sequence: CASRGPDYGYTF. CDR3 DNA sequence: TGTGCCAGCAGGGGGCCGGACTATGGCTACACCTTC.

The chain combines TRBV18 with TRBJ2-2; D possibly corresponds to TRBD2 (5 bases). With 3 bases removed from V and 5 bases from J, the gap between germline ends came to 7 bases. The CDR3 contains 13 residues. Germline CDR1 and CDR2: KGHSH and LQKENI. This CDR3 is CASSPRVTGELFF. The CDR3 DNA reads TGTGCCAGCTCACCGAGGGTGACCGGGGAGCTGTTTTTT.

V gene TRBV28 combines with J gene TRBJ1-3; perhaps TRBD1 as D (6 bases). Germline lookup yields CDR1 MDHEN and CDR2 SYDVKM. The V gene lost 3 bases and the J gene lost 0 bases, with 12 bases spanning the gap. This CDR3 is 16 amino acids long. The CDR3 DNA follows: TGTGCCAGCAGTTTCCCAGGGGTCGACTCTGGAAACACCATATATTTT. Protein: CASSFPGVDSGNTIYF.

The V call is TRBV5-4, the J call TRBJ2-2; D gene uncertain. The V gene lost 0 bases and the J gene lost 0 bases, with 3 bases spanning the gap. This CDR3 is built from 14 residues. Per germline, CDR1 SGHNT and CDR2 YYREEE (reference sequence). This CDR3 reads CASSLDTNTGELFF. DNA for the CDR3: TGTGCCAGCAGCTTGGACACGAACACCGGGGAGCTGTTTTTT.

The table lists this clone with a few counts. The rearrangement joins TRBV6-1 to TRBJ2-3, with D maybe TRBD1 (6 bases). Germline lookup yields CDR1 MNHNS and CDR2 SASEGT. V dropped 6 bases and J dropped 5 bases, with 18 bases sitting between them. The CDR3 runs to 15 residues. CDR3 sequence: CASSRQGAGEDTQYF. CDR3 bases: TGTGCCAGCAGCCGCCAAGGGGCAGGGGAAGATACGCAGTATTTT.

The V and J genes are TRBV6-5 and TRBJ1-2; 7 nucleotides line up with TRBD1. Germline CDR1 reads MNHEY; CDR2 reads SVGAGI. This CDR3 has 14 amino acids. V dropped 2 bases and J dropped 1; count of bases not matched to a gene: 1. The CDR3 nucleotides are TGTGCCAGCAGTTACCGGGACAGTAACTATGGCTACACCTTC. Translation: CASSYRDSNYGYTF.

The chain combines TRBV7-2 with TRBJ1-5, with D unresolved. Germline V gene sequence: CDR1 SGHTA, CDR2 FQGNSA. This CDR3 is built from 12 residues. Trimming stripped 0 bases from V and 7 bases from J, with 4 bases between. CDR3 protein: CASSLAAQPQHF. The CDR3 region has the DNA TGTGCCAGCAGCTTAGCCGCGCAGCCCCAGCATTTT.

This chain uses TRBV2 with TRBJ1-6; perhaps TRBD1 as D (6 bases). CDR1 and CDR2 from the germline V gene are SNHLY and FYNNEI. This CDR3 region has 13 residues. V gave up 5 bases and J gave up 9 bases, with 11 bases separating them. Written as DNA, the CDR3 is TGTGCCAGCAGTCCCCAGGGGCGTTCACCCCTCCACTTT. Translated, it gives CASSPQGRSPLHF.

V is TRBV27 and J is TRBJ2-1; TRBD2 is a possible D gene (5 bases). Germline V gene data show CDR1 as MNHEY and CDR2 as SMNVEV (reference sequence). The V and J ends lost 0 bases and 2 bases respectively, with 8 bases between them. This CDR3 region has 15 residues. This chain's CDR3 is CASSLSSGTYNEQFF. In DNA, the CDR3 is TGTGCCAGCAGTTTATCGTCCGGGACCTACAATGAGCAGTTCTTC.

This clone was seen a handful of times. The chain employs TRBV6-5 and TRBJ2-1; tentatively, D is TRBD2 (5 bases). The V gene lost 9 bases and the J gene lost 0 bases, with 15 bases spanning the gap. Germline CDR1 and CDR2: MNHEY and SVGAGI. The CDR3 is 15 residues long. The CDR3 is CASMRVLSSYNEQFF. Written as DNA, the CDR3 is TGTGCCAGTATGCGGGTTCTCAGCTCCTACAATGAGCAGTTCTTC.

The chain joins TRBV19 to TRBJ1-1; 9 nucleotides align to TRBD1. The CDR3 extends over 16 amino acids. With 4 bases clipped from V and 1 base from J, the junction kept 7 bases outside the gene matches. Germline V gives CDR1 LNHDA, CDR2 SQIVND (reference sequence). CDR3 in amino acids: CASSTYRGRRNTEAFF. CDR3 nucleotides: TGTGCCAGTAGTACGTACAGGGGGCGCCGGAACACTGAAGCTTTCTTT.

The chain combines TRBV27 with TRBJ1-1; D not certain. Germline CDR1 MNHEY, CDR2 SMNVEV (reference sequence). The CDR3 extends over 13 amino acids. Trimming stripped 8 bases from V and 0 bases from J, with 10 bases between. CDR3 sequence (DNA): TGTGCCAGCGGAGGGTTTATGAACACTGAAGCTTTCTTT. It specifies CASGGFMNTEAFF.

The rearrangement links TRBV7-2 to TRBJ1-2; 7 nucleotides match TRBD1. This CDR3 is built from 14 residues. Germline CDR1 is SGHTA and CDR2 is FQGNSA. Trimming took 3 bases from V and 2 from J; bases not matched to a gene: 3. CDR3 region: CASSFGTANYGYTF. In DNA form, the CDR3 reads TGTGCCAGCAGCTTTGGGACAGCCAACTATGGCTACACCTTC.

This chain links TRBV18 with TRBJ2-5, with 10 bases aligning to TRBD2. V was clipped by 5 bases and J by 1 base; unmatched bases: 4. From germline, CDR1 is KGHSH and CDR2 LQKENI. This CDR3 is built from 15 residues. For the CDR3, the DNA is TGTGCCAGCTCATTCCGGACTAGCGGCCAAGAGACCCAGTACTTC. Translation gives CASSFRTSGQETQYF. The full variable domain, with the rest looked up from reference TRBV18 and TRBJ2-5, is NAGVMQNPRHLVRRRGQEARLRCSPMKGHSHVYWYRQLPEEGLKFMVYLQKENIIDESGMPKERFSAEFPKEGPSILRIQQVVRGDSAAYFCASSFRTSGQETQYFGPGTRLLVL.

The chain carries TRBV6-5 and TRBJ2-5, with 7 positions matching TRBD1. J gave up 3 bases and V 2 bases, and 3 bases lay outside the gene matches. Germline V lookup: CDR1 MNHEY, CDR2 SVGAGI. The CDR3 contains 14 residues. CDR3 amino acids: CASSYLTGEETQYF. The CDR3 nucleotides are TGTGCCAGCAGTTACCTAACAGGGGAAGAGACCCAGTACTTC.

The chain joins TRBV19 to TRBJ1-1; 7 positions agree with TRBD1. Germline V gene sequence: CDR1 LNHDA, CDR2 SQIVND (reference sequence). The J segment lost 0 bases and the V segment lost 3 bases, leaving 7 bases of the junction unmatched. This CDR3 spans 16 amino acids. The CDR3 region has the DNA TGTGCCAGTAGTATGGAAGGGGGCTGGATGAACACTGAAGCTTTCTTT. Amino acid sequence: CASSMEGGWMNTEAFF.

The rearrangement joins TRBV5-1 to TRBJ2-7, with 8 bases matching TRBD1. Trimming removed 0 bases from V and 7 bases from J; junction bases left unmatched: 6. The CDR3 is 14 amino acids. Germline CDR1 is SGHRS and CDR2 is YFSETQ. The DNA of the CDR3 is TGCGCCAGCAGCTTGGGGCAGGGGGCAAATGAGCAGTACTTC. Protein: CASSLGQGANEQYF.

The V call is TRBV2, the J call TRBJ1-5, with D tentatively TRBD1 (5 bases). Germline V gives CDR1 SNHLY, CDR2 FYNNEI. The CDR3 totals 14 residues. V lost 8 bases to trimming and J lost 9 bases, with 20 bases between them. In DNA form, the CDR3 reads TGTGCCAGCGGACAAAGGAGGGACCAGGGGCCCCAGCATTTT. Encoded protein: CASGQRRDQGPQHF.

Turning to this clone: Other DNA sequences in the same sample also yield this CDR3. The V call is TRBV19, the J call TRBJ2-1; 11 bases fit TRBD2. The CDR3 is made up of 17 amino acids. CDR1 is LNHDA and CDR2 is SQIVND in the germline V gene (reference sequence). The J segment lost 7 bases and the V segment lost 3 bases, leaving 11 bases of the junction unmatched. CDR3 residues: CASSILAGGQGGNEQFF. For the CDR3, the DNA is TGTGCCAGTAGTATTTTAGCGGGGGGGCAAGGCGGAAATGAGCAGTTCTTC.

This clone was picked up a small number of times. The rearrangement links TRBV6-5 to TRBJ1-2, with 8 bases identical to TRBD1. With 5 bases clipped from V and 8 bases from J, the junction kept 13 bases outside the gene matches. Germline values: CDR1 MNHEY, CDR2 SVGAGI. This CDR3 has 15 amino acids. The DNA of the CDR3 is TGTGCCAGCAGTGGAACCGGGACAGGCGGCTGGGGCTACACCTTC. Translation: CASSGTGTGGWGYTF.